The entry below describes one TCR beta chain. Its antigen remains unknown. This sample is drawn from a study of siplizumab effects on memory and regulatory T cells. Findings and caveats of the study: Alloreactive sequences traceable to unstimulated CD4+ memory cells declined significantly under siplizumab.

The method was immunoSEQ multiplex PCR; TCRdb's version includes in-frame clones alone and lacks a portion of them. The sample consists of just over 50,000 clones, nearly 98% of them appearing once. Trimming removed 0 bases from V and 6 bases from J; junction bases left unmatched: 8. The CDR3 consists of 17 residues. Per germline, CDR1 LGHNA and CDR2 YNFKEQ. Sequenced material: naive CD4+ T cells sorted from blood. V usage is TRBV4-2 and J usage is TRBJ2-2, with 9 nucleotides matching TRBD2. The sequence derives from a human donor in good health. CDR3 DNA: TGTGCCAGCAGCCAAGATTGGGCTAGCGGGATCCCCGGGGAGCTGTTTTTT. Translated: CASSQDWASGIPGELFF.